This T cell receptor beta chain is from a study of blood T cell repertoires in COVID-19. Study in general: Sources were T cells, B-cell-depleted T cells, or PBMCs; the material itself was cDNA or gDNA.

There are 17 residues in the CDR3. The trim removed 2 bases at V and 1 base at J, leaving 8 bases unmatched. CDR1 KGHDR and CDR2 SFDVKD come from the germline V gene. Repertoires were generated with immunoSEQ multiplex PCR, while TCRdb's copy carries only in-frame clones and drops some. The repertoire holds about 140,000 clones, with about 86% as singletons. The genes are TRBV24-1 and TRBJ1-2, with 8 positions matching TRBD1. Sample: peripheral blood. The TCR sequence derives from a woman in her sixties with acute or convalescent COVID-19. The CDR3 region has the DNA TGTGCCACCAGTGATTCGGGCAGGGGGCGTAATAACTATGGCTACACCTTC. Encoded protein: CATSDSGRGRNNYGYTF.